This TCR beta chain stems from a study of Graves' ophthalmopathy and Graves' hyperthyroidism (dated by TCRdb to between 2017 and 2018). Background for the entire study: Peripheral blood samples were taken at the time of initial diagnosis, before any treatment was given. The study used signatures of the TCR beta repertoire to tell Graves' ophthalmopathy apart from Graves' hyperthyroidism and to predict which patients would progress to ophthalmopathy. In total, 135 blood samples were TCR-sequenced: fewer than 50 ophthalmopathy, over 70 hyperthyroidism and some 17 hyperthyroidism-to-ophthalmopathy patients. A discovery set of 100 or so patients (approximately 42 ophthalmopathy, fewer than 60 stable hyperthyroidism) was enrolled to explore V-J signatures distinguishing ophthalmopathy from hyperthyroidism. For independent validation, a separate cohort was made up of around 19 hyperthyroidism patients plus 17 patients who later progressed from hyperthyroidism to ophthalmopathy. In over 5 hyperthyroidism patients, the T-cell repertoires found in thyroid tissue were compared with those found in blood. Following sample collection, hyperthyroidism patients were given methimazole at a starting dose of 30 mg daily, and ophthalmopathy patients were given high-dose intravenous methylprednisolone.

Deletion took 3 bases off V and 7 bases off J, with a span of 24 bases between the germline ends. Its CDR3 holds 17 amino acids, cysteine through phenylalanine. CDR3 DNA only is kept here, 51 bases in frame from base 1. CDR1 and CDR2, looked up from the germline V gene, are MGHDK and SYGVNS. Patients with ophthalmopathy had moderately to severely active disease, with a Clinical Activity Score of 3 or more, a NOSPECS grade of 4 or more, and a disease duration of less than 3 months. Anyone with other autoimmune diseases, uncontrolled infections, pregnancy or lactation was excluded from the study. Clinical symptoms, serum thyroxine, TRAb, thyroid ultrasound and orbital computed tomography formed the basis of the diagnosis. PBMCs were isolated from about 10 ml of fresh peripheral blood by Ficoll-Paque density gradient centrifugation. Total RNA was extracted with Trizol reagent and quality-checked on an Agilent 2100 Bioanalyzer.

General findings and caveats noted by the study authors: In validation, the model predicted ophthalmopathy progression with more than 70% sensitivity and about 77% specificity; roughly eleven predicted patients were CT-confirmed with GO in a median of approximately six months. Most expanded thyroid clonotypes with a frequency above 0.001 also appeared in blood, which suggests that blood repertoires may reflect the immune response in the thyroid. No statistical method was used to predetermine the sample size, and group allocation was not hidden from the investigators. Ophthalmopathy was separated from stable hyperthyroidism by the 13-signature model with 85% to 90% sensitivity and just under 84% specificity in cross-validation and with 80%/75% in the test set.

Concerning this clonotype itself: It lacks a known antigen. Per-base qualities were not stored, and no clone one base away is much larger.

TCR beta CDR3 regions were amplified from RNA transcripts for repertoire sequencing. The first round of RT-PCR was done with HTBI primers and the Qiagen OneStep RT-PCR kit, and was followed by a second round of multiplex PCR, then size selection and purification. Sequencing of the libraries was carried out on an Illumina HiSeq2000 in paired-end mode with 100 bp reads. As for the original processing: Reads were processed with SOAPnuke, discarding reads with adapters, uncalled bases, mean Phred below 15, or no exact constant-primer or identifier match. COPE v1.2.5 was used to merge high-quality paired reads. Unique nucleotide sequences were defined as clonotypes and aligned to IMGT TRB V, D and J references using MiTCR v1.1. The analysis was limited to V-J combinations with a frequency above 0.0001, which together covered 99.2% of repertoires. For each V-J combination, a TCR clonal expansion and chaos score was defined as the ratio of F50 clonal expansion to chaos observed in the TCRdist matrix. Welch's t-statistics and random forest were used to reduce the features to 13 V-J combinations, which were then used as input to a naive Bayes classifier. The Morisita-Horn index was used to measure how similar the thyroid and blood repertoires were. TCRdb handled the public reads itself, with Q25 trimming in fastp and clone calling in MiXCR, and kept productive beta chains. Each entry is one CDR3 protein sequence, shown with its most common DNA and genes. Here the V and J calls rest on TCRdb's processing, not on the authors' analysis. For this sample there are around 670,000 distinct CDR3 sequences; around 40% appear just once. About 40% of the sample is held by the ten biggest clonotypes.

The sequenced sample was peripheral blood. The chain uses TRBV25-1 and TRBJ1-1; the D region possibly corresponds to TRBD1 (6 bases align). The source of this sequence is an adult man with Graves' ophthalmopathy. The nucleotide sequence reads as follows: TGTGCCAGCAGTGATAGTGCCGGGGGGCGCTTCGTCAATGAAGCTTTCTTT. Its amino acids are CASSDSAGGRFVNEAFF.